The 31 T cell receptor beta chains listed next were all sequenced from one sample in a study of monozygotic twins with inflammatory bowel disease. Following a re-call of the 5' RACE reads, TCRdb has one entry per CDR3 protein and lacks DNA. The sample includes about 380,000 distinct CDR3 sequences. The material sequenced was blood. The receptors here all came from a human donor with ulcerative colitis or Crohn's disease, or a healthy co-twin of an affected twin (not recorded which).

The V call is TRBV9, the J call TRBJ1-2; the TRBD1 assignment by TCRdb is unverifiable without DNA. CDR3 size: 14 residues. The germline CDR1 and CDR2 sequences are SGDLS and YYNGEE. This CDR3 is CASSVEFGASGYTF.

Here the CDR3 reads CATADSSNQPQHF. This rearrangement joins TRBV10-3 to TRBJ1-5; TCRdb lists TRBD1, though no DNA is available to test this call. Germline lookup yields CDR1 ENHRY and CDR2 SYGVKD. The CDR3 runs to 13 residues.

The chain couples TRBV7-2 to TRBJ2-7; checking the TCRdb D call of TRBD2 is not possible without DNA. In germline, CDR1 is SGHTA, CDR2 FQGNSA. The CDR3 is 14 residues long. The CDR3: CASSVGRRTYEQYF.

This sequence joins TRBV20-1 and TRBJ2-1; there is no DNA to check the TCRdb D call of TRBD2. Germline V gives CDR1 DFQATT, CDR2 SNEGSKA (reference sequence). This CDR3 comprises 13 residues. The CDR3 sequence: CSASGLAGSLQFF.

The rearrangement joins TRBV12-3 or TRBV12-4 to TRBJ2-4; absent DNA, TCRdb's TRBD1 call cannot be checked. The length of the CDR3 is 17 residues. The CDR3: CASSLGRDRAPKNIQYF.

V and J are TRBV19 and TRBJ1-5; TCRdb designates TRBD1, a call that cannot be tested without DNA. Germline values: CDR1 LNHDA, CDR2 SQIVND (reference sequence). The CDR3 consists of 17 residues. CDR3 protein: CASSIRDGSISNQPQHF. The full variable domain, completed using reference TRBV19 and TRBJ1-5, is DGGITQSPKYLFRKEGQNVTLSCEQNLNHDAMYWYRQDPGQGLRLIYYSQIVNDFQKGDIAEGYSVSREKKESFPLTVTSAQKNPTAFYLCASSIRDGSISNQPQHFGDGTRLSIL.

The CDR3 spells CASSVIGSGTEAFF. V is TRBV9 and J is TRBJ1-1. Germline assignment: CDR1 SGDLS and CDR2 YYNGEE. The CDR3 runs to 14 residues.

The chain recombines TRBV6-6 with TRBJ1-2; the D gene TCRdb calls, TRBD1, cannot be checked with no DNA. Germline-derived CDR1 and CDR2 are MNHNY and SVGAGI (reference sequence). The CDR3 covers 13 residues. Here the CDR3 reads CASRQPGSYGYTF.

The V and J genes are TRBV2 and TRBJ2-3; absent DNA, TCRdb's TRBD2 call cannot be checked. The CDR3 has 16 residues. Germline CDR1 and CDR2: SNHLY and FYNNEI. The CDR3: CASRTGTNINTDTQYF.

The CDR3 loop reads CASSLQGREQFF. The chain uses TRBV5-1 and TRBJ2-1; TCRdb lists TRBD1, though no DNA is available to test this call. CDR3 length: 12 residues. Germline CDR1 and CDR2: SGHRS and YFSETQ. Filled out from reference TRBV5-1 and TRBJ2-1, the complete variable domain reads KAGVTQTPRYLIKTRGQQVTLSCSPISGHRSVSWYQQTPGQGLQFLFEYFSETQRNKGNFPGRFSGRQFSNSRSEMNVSTLELGDSALYLCASSLQGREQFFGPGTRLTVL.

The J gene is TRBJ2-3, the V gene TRBV6-1; TCRdb returns TRBD2, unconfirmable since there is no DNA. This CDR3 is built from 16 residues. The germline V gene encodes CDR1 MNHNS and CDR2 SASEGT. CDR3 residues: CASSGLAGQPRDTQYF.

The rearrangement links TRBV6-2 or TRBV6-3 to TRBJ2-3; TCRdb's D call of TRBD1 is untestable without DNA. The germline gives CDR1 MNHEY, CDR2 SVGEGT. This CDR3 region has 16 residues. The CDR3: CASSYSGQGLTDTQYF.

The chain uses TRBV5-8 and TRBJ1-3; TCRdb's D call, TRBD1, is unchecked because there is no DNA. Germline assignment: CDR1 SGHTS and CDR2 YDEGEE. The length of the CDR3 is 15 residues. CDR3 region: CASSLRGQVGNTIYF.

The CDR3 here is CASSQTSDSTYEQYF. The chain employs TRBV5-1 and TRBJ2-7; the D call of TRBD1 rests on TCRdb alone, since no DNA is present to check it. CDR1 is SGHRS, CDR2 YFSETQ, per germline. The CDR3 sequence is 15 residues long.

The J gene is TRBJ2-7, the V gene TRBV28; TCRdb returns TRBD1, unconfirmable since there is no DNA. Per germline, CDR1 MDHEN and CDR2 SYDVKM. This CDR3 contains 16 residues. CDR3: CASSPAPGTGSYEQYF.

The rearrangement links TRBV6-1 to TRBJ1-5. This CDR3 spans 17 amino acids. Per germline, CDR1 MNHNS and CDR2 SASEGT. The CDR3 sequence is CASSEEVDYYSNQPQHF.

The V gene is TRBV29-1, the J gene TRBJ1-5; TCRdb reports TRBD1, a call that lacks DNA to check it against. This CDR3 is built from 14 residues. Germline CDR1 and CDR2: SQVTM and ANQGSEA. The chain's CDR3 is CSVAQGTGNQPQHF.

The chain links TRBV5-1 to TRBJ2-5; with no DNA, the TCRdb D assignment of TRBD1 cannot be verified. The CDR3 spans 15 residues. The germline gives CDR1 SGHRS, CDR2 YFSETQ. The CDR3 sequence is CASSLRAGRRETQYF. Drawing the rest from reference TRBV5-1 and TRBJ2-5, the complete variable domain is KAGVTQTPRYLIKTRGQQVTLSCSPISGHRSVSWYQQTPGQGLQFLFEYFSETQRNKGNFPGRFSGRQFSNSRSEMNVSTLELGDSALYLCASSLRAGRRETQYFGPGTRLLVL.

This chain joins TRBV15 and TRBJ1-5; TCRdb outputs TRBD1, but without DNA this stays unchecked. The CDR3 sequence is 16 residues long. Germline values: CDR1 LNHNV, CDR2 YYDKDF (reference sequence). The CDR3 loop reads CATSTFKDRVNQPQHF.

The J gene is TRBJ2-7, the V gene TRBV5-5; as DNA is missing, the TRBD1 call by TCRdb cannot be tested. Per germline, CDR1 SGHKS and CDR2 YYEKEE (reference sequence). This CDR3 is 14 amino acids long. This CDR3 reads CASRTQSDTYEQYF.

The chain carries TRBV18 and TRBJ1-5; there is no DNA to check the TCRdb D call of TRBD1. The CDR3 runs to 15 residues. Germline CDR1 is KGHSH and CDR2 is LQKENI. The CDR3: CTSSPGQNSNQPQHF.

The CDR3: CSASSGGAGSNTQYF. The chain joins TRBV20-1 to TRBJ2-3; without DNA, the TCRdb call of TRBD2 cannot be checked. CDR1 is DFQATT and CDR2 is SNEGSKA in the germline V gene (reference sequence). The CDR3 extends over 15 amino acids.

This chain connects TRBV24-1 to TRBJ2-2. Per the germline V gene, CDR1 is KGHDR and CDR2 is SFDVKD. The CDR3 loop spans 16 amino acids. The chain's CDR3 is CATSDPTAPNTGELFF.

The chain combines TRBV20-1 with TRBJ1-5; TCRdb's D call, TRBD1, is unchecked because there is no DNA. Germline CDR1 reads DFQATT; CDR2 reads SNEGSKA (reference sequence). This CDR3 region has 14 residues. The CDR3 reads CSAQTGAHNQPQHF.

The genes are TRBV7-2 and TRBJ2-5. Germline V gene lookup returns CDR1 SGHTA and CDR2 FQGNSA. This CDR3 contains 14 residues. The CDR3 here is CASSQETFKKTQYF.

The V call is TRBV19, the J call TRBJ2-2; TCRdb designates TRBD1, a call that cannot be tested without DNA. The V gene's germline CDR1 is LNHDA and CDR2 SQIVND (reference sequence). This CDR3 comprises 18 residues. CDR3 protein: CASSIDLLGRGNTGELFF.

The chain recombines TRBV5-1 with TRBJ2-1; no DNA is available, so the TRBD1 call from TCRdb remains unchecked. The germline CDR1 and CDR2 sequences are SGHRS and YFSETQ. This CDR3 comprises 15 residues. The CDR3 sequence: CASSLNGQEIYEQFF.

The chain carries TRBV20-1 and TRBJ2-3; the TCRdb call, TRBD2, lacks DNA for checking. The CDR3 is 18 residues long. Germline V gene data show CDR1 as DFQATT and CDR2 as SNEGSKA (reference sequence). The CDR3 loop reads CSAYRGLGTSGGTDTQYF.

The chain's CDR3 is CASSLGLAELQETQYF. The genes are TRBV7-9 and TRBJ2-5; lacking DNA, the TRBD2 call made by TCRdb goes unchecked. There are 16 residues in the CDR3. From germline, CDR1 is SEHNR and CDR2 FQNEAQ (reference sequence).

The CDR3 is CASSFLGGSGRETQYF. The chain is built from TRBV5-6 and TRBJ2-5; there is no DNA to check the TCRdb D call of TRBD1. Per the germline V gene, CDR1 is SGHDT and CDR2 is YYEEEE. CDR3 length: 16 amino acids.

The rearrangement uses TRBV12-3 or TRBV12-4 and TRBJ2-5; TCRdb calls TRBD1, which cannot be checked without DNA. This CDR3 has 14 residues. This CDR3 is CASTPGQGLETQYF.